This T cell receptor beta chain was obtained from a study of blood T cell repertoires in COVID-19. Study-wide background: From the United States, Italy and Spain came samples of acute and convalescent COVID-19.

This table comes from immunoSEQ multiplex PCR, and its TCRdb copy is limited to in-frame clones, with some not included. This repertoire shows approximately 180,000 clones, around 87% found once; its top ten account for around 13%. Those enrolled in Seattle joined during active infection and were followed longitudinally afterward. Germline V gives CDR1 MNHEY, CDR2 SVGAGI. This CDR3 region has 15 residues. V shed 8 bases, J shed 3 bases, and the junction held 9 bases outside the gene matches. V is TRBV6-5 and J is TRBJ2-1; 8 bases line up with TRBD1. Sequencing was carried out using peripheral blood. The receptor comes from a woman aged 70 to 79 with COVID-19, enrolled during active disease. The CDR3 here is CASYNGQGNYNEQFF. CDR3 bases: TGTGCCAGCTACAACGGACAGGGAAACTACAATGAGCAGTTCTTC.